The clone carrying this T cell receptor beta chain has a handful of counts. The assay was immunoSEQ multiplex PCR, and TCRdb's table has in-frame clones only and misses some. The table records roughly 250,000 clones, 70% to 90% of them present only once. The CDR3 runs to 15 residues. CDR1 is LGHNA and CDR2 is YNFKEQ in the germline V gene. Trimming took 3 bases from V and 2 from J; bases not matched to a gene: 4. This record comes from a study of blood T cell repertoires in COVID-19. The receptor was isolated from a woman between 40 and 55 years old who had recovered from COVID-19. The genes are TRBV4-2 and TRBJ1-1; 9 bases are shared with TRBD1. The specimen sequenced was peripheral blood. CDR3 nucleotide sequence: TGTGCCAGCAGCCAGGAGGGACAGGGCAACACTGAAGCTTTCTTT. Amino acid sequence: CASSQEGQGNTEAFF.